This TCR beta chain was sequenced in a study of PD-L1 blockade in urothelial cancer. Looking at the study overall: Blood samples had a median of approximately 150,000 T cells.

The assay was immunoSEQ multiplex PCR, and TCRdb's table has in-frame clones only and misses some. The table includes over 70,000 clones, 83% detected once. Notes on this clone: The same CDR3 can be traced to other DNA sequences in this sample.

V gave up 1 base and J gave up 4 bases; unmatched junction bases: 0. CDR1 is SGHNT, CDR2 YYREEE, per germline (reference sequence). The CDR3 is 13 residues long. Time point here: peripheral blood 6 weeks after treatment start. The rearrangement joins TRBV5-4 to TRBJ1-1; 8 bases are a match to TRBD1. The sequence derives from a man aged 65 to 85 with urothelial cancer. This material consisted of PBMCs, taken around atezolizumab (anti-PD-L1) treatment. DNA for the CDR3: TGTGCCAGCAGCTTGACAGGGGGCACTGAAGCTTTCTTT. This sequence encodes CASSLTGGTEAFF.